This T cell receptor beta chain was sequenced for a study of OX40 agonist ivuxolimab in advanced cancers. Whole-study context: People in dose escalation had one of these cancers: hepatocellular carcinoma, melanoma, renal cell or head and neck cancer. Treatment received earlier with anti-PD-1, anti-PD-L1 or anti-CTLA-4 agents was allowed, and 40% had some. Notes on the study in general: Among patients with partial responses at 0.1-3.0 mg/kg, clonal expansion was among the lowest. At 0.1 to 3.0 mg/kg, clonal expansion of CD4+ and CD8+ blood T cells had occurred by week 6.

Assay: immunoSEQ multiplex PCR; the TCRdb copy retains only in-frame clones and omits some. The data show 80,000 to 100,000 clones, roughly 91% seen once. The CDR3 spans 20 residues. In germline, CDR1 is SGHVS, CDR2 FNYEAQ. Trimming cost V 4 bases and J 1 base, with 28 bases left between them. As to this clone: As yet, its antigen is unknown.

The material was CD4+ or CD8+ T cells sorted from blood, obtained in a trial of the OX40 agonist ivuxolimab. This receptor was identified in an adult with an advanced solid tumor such as melanoma, head and neck, liver or kidney cancer. The chain is built from TRBV7-6 and TRBJ1-1, with D tentatively TRBD1 (6 bases). The CDR3: CASSWGGAARGVRGNTEAFF. DNA of the CDR3: TGTGCCAGCAGCTGGGGGGGGGCCGCCCGAGGTGTGAGAGGGAACACTGAAGCTTTCTTT.